This entry lists 15 T cell receptor beta chains sequenced from one sample in a study of T-cell memory formation after mild COVID-19. TCRdb reanalysed the 5' RACE reads using MiXCR and keeps one entry per CDR3 protein. The sample shows approximately 290,000 distinct CDR3 sequences, around 8% of them seen only once. Sequenced: PBMCs or a T cell subset sorted from them (not recorded which). All receptors come from a man younger than 35 who had mild COVID-19 (a few samples of this study predate the infection). Cell type and time point are not known.

This clonotype was found a few times. This chain joins TRBV20-1 and TRBJ2-5, with 12 bases aligning to TRBD2. The CDR3 has 16 amino acids. CDR1 and CDR2 from the germline V gene are DFQATT and SNEGSKA (reference sequence). The J segment lost 2 bases and the V segment lost 5 bases, leaving 9 bases of the junction unmatched. CDR3 amino acids: CSAAPLAGGRQETQYF. The CDR3 nucleotides are TGCAGTGCTGCCCCCCTAGCGGGGGGGCGACAAGAGACCCAGTACTTC.

The chain recombines TRBV12-3 or TRBV12-4 with TRBJ1-2; 7 bases fit TRBD1. The CDR3 covers 13 residues. V gave up 5 bases and J gave up 5 bases; unmatched junction bases: 5. The CDR3 region is CASSTTGLYGYTF. CDR3 nucleotide sequence: TGTGCCAGCAGTACGACAGGGTTGTATGGCTACACCTTC.

This clonotype was counted a few times. The chain employs TRBV9 and TRBJ2-1; possibly TRBD1 or TRBD2 for D (6 bases each). The CDR3 totals 16 residues. CDR1 is SGDLS, CDR2 YYNGEE, per germline. Trimming took 4 bases from V and 1 from J, leaving 15 bases between them. The CDR3: CASSPAGGQSYNEQFF. The DNA for the CDR3 is TGTGCCAGCAGCCCAGCCGGGGGCCAATCCTACAATGAGCAGTTCTTC. Using reference TRBV9 and TRBJ2-1 for the parts outside the CDR3, the full variable domain is DSGVTQTPKHLITATGQRVTLRCSPRSGDLSVYWYQQSLDQGLQFLIQYYNGEERAKGNILERFSAQQFPDLHSELNLSSLELGDSALYFCASSPAGGQSYNEQFFGPGTRLTVL.

J is TRBJ2-3 and V is TRBV15, with TRBD2 identical over 11 bases. With V trimmed by 3 bases and J by 5 bases, 4 bases remained unmatched. CDR3 length equals 15 residues. The V gene's germline CDR1 is LNHNV and CDR2 YYDKDF (reference sequence). CDR3 region: CATSRNSGGEDTQYF. The CDR3 DNA is TGTGCCACCAGCAGGAATAGCGGGGGGGAAGATACGCAGTATTTT.

The chain employs TRBV9 and TRBJ1-2; 7 nucleotides match TRBD1. Losses at the gene ends were 4 bases for V and 5 bases for J; bases not matched to a gene: 5. CDR3 length: 13 residues. The germline gives CDR1 SGDLS, CDR2 YYNGEE. DNA of the CDR3: TGTGCCAGCAGCCGGGACAGTTTTTATGGCTACACCTTC. This sequence encodes CASSRDSFYGYTF.

This clonotype was detected a few times. The rearrangement links TRBV12-3 or TRBV12-4 to TRBJ2-3; D is perhaps TRBD1 (7 bases). V was shortened by 7 bases and J by 3 bases, with 23 bases between the two germline ends. This CDR3 comprises 17 residues. CDR3 sequence: CASTSPMEGAWTDTQYF. CDR3 nucleotides: TGTGCCAGCACTTCCCCCATGGAGGGGGCGTGGACAGATACGCAGTATTTT.

This clonotype was observed at least ten times. V is TRBV9 and J is TRBJ1-1, with TRBD1 as a possible D gene (5 bases). Trimming pared 4 bases from V and 0 bases from J, leaving 7 bases between. The CDR3 is 13 amino acids. Germline CDR1 is SGDLS and CDR2 is YYNGEE. Here the CDR3 DNA reads TGTGCCAGCAGCCAGGGCCTGAACACTGAAGCTTTCTTT. Its protein is CASSQGLNTEAFF. Variable domain in full (rest from reference TRBV9 and TRBJ1-1): DSGVTQTPKHLITATGQRVTLRCSPRSGDLSVYWYQQSLDQGLQFLIQYYNGEERAKGNILERFSAQQFPDLHSELNLSSLELGDSALYFCASSQGLNTEAFFGQGTRLTVV.

The chain uses TRBV2 and TRBJ1-3; D is unclear. Germline V gene lookup returns CDR1 SNHLY and CDR2 FYNNEI. V lost 4 bases and J lost 0, with 7 bases in between. This CDR3 is built from 14 residues. CDR3 nucleotide sequence: TGTGCCAGCAGTGTTCCGAGCTCTGGAAACACCATATATTTT. Amino acids: CASSVPSSGNTIYF.

This clonotype was counted between two and nine times. The V call is TRBV12-3 or TRBV12-4, the J call TRBJ1-1; the D gene is possibly TRBD1 (5 bases). This CDR3 contains 13 residues. V was shortened by 6 bases and J by 5 bases, with 13 bases between the two germline ends. The CDR3 loop reads CASRGEEGTEAFF. In DNA form, the CDR3 reads TGTGCCAGCAGGGGGGAGGAGGGGACTGAAGCTTTCTTT.

V and J are TRBV20-1 and TRBJ1-2; maybe TRBD1 (6 bases). The CDR3 consists of 16 residues. CDR1 is DFQATT and CDR2 is SNEGSKA in the germline V gene (reference sequence). The V end was cut by 0 bases, the J end by 0 bases, with 14 bases between. The CDR3 reads CSARDVTKGANYGYTF. CDR3 nucleotides: TGCAGTGCTAGAGATGTGACAAAGGGGGCTAACTATGGCTACACCTTC.

This clonotype has just a few counts. The chain joins TRBV4-1 to TRBJ2-2; D is perhaps TRBD2 (5 bases). The germline CDR1 and CDR2 sequences are MGHRA and YSYEKL. The CDR3 is made up of 17 amino acids. Trimming pared 4 bases from V and 4 bases from J, leaving 19 bases between. This chain's CDR3 is CASSRQLADSTTGELFF. The CDR3 DNA reads as TGCGCCAGCAGCCGCCAACTGGCGGACTCCACCACCGGGGAGCTGTTTTTT.

This clonotype was picked up many times. This chain uses TRBV11-1 with TRBJ1-2; no clear D gene. The CDR3 runs 12 residues. The germline CDR1 and CDR2 sequences are SGHAT and FQDESV (reference sequence). Deletions cut 2 bases from V and 8 bases from J, with 9 bases between. CDR3 protein: CASSLWREGYTF. DNA of the CDR3: TGTGCCAGCAGCTTATGGAGAGAGGGCTACACCTTC.

In its sample, this clonotype was seen a few times. V is TRBV20-1 and J is TRBJ1-6; D might be TRBD1 (6 bases). CDR1 is DFQATT, CDR2 SNEGSKA, per germline (reference sequence). This CDR3 comprises 14 residues. Trimming removed 1 base at V and 9 bases at J, with 13 bases between. In DNA form, the CDR3 reads TGCAGTGCTAGAGGGACAGAGGGAAGTTCACCCCTCCACTTT. Translating it yields CSARGTEGSSPLHF.

The chain joins TRBV18 to TRBJ2-3; D is possibly TRBD2 (5 bases). In germline, CDR1 is KGHSH, CDR2 LQKENI. V lost 3 bases and J lost 1, with 14 bases in between. The CDR3 is 16 residues long. The CDR3 here is CASSPLEGIGTDTQYF. CDR3 DNA: TGTGCCAGCTCACCTCTTGAGGGTATAGGCACAGATACGCAGTATTTT.

This clonotype was counted between two and nine times. The chain is built from TRBV5-1 and TRBJ2-3, with 11 positions matching TRBD1. The CDR3 is 15 amino acids. The trim removed 3 bases at V and 3 bases at J, leaving 3 bases unmatched. Looked up from germline, CDR1 is SGHRS and CDR2 is YFSETQ. The CDR3 sequence: CASSWGQGVTDTQYF. CDR3 DNA sequence: TGCGCCAGCAGCTGGGGACAGGGGGTGACAGATACGCAGTATTTT.